The rows below give T cell receptor beta chains drawn from one sample of a study of blood T cell repertoires in COVID-19. Sequenced by immunoSEQ multiplex PCR; TCRdb stores in-frame clones only, minus some. The table shows about 76,000 clones, with roughly 89% occurring only once. The sequencing input was peripheral blood. Source of these receptors: a man under 40 with acute or convalescent COVID-19. Each CDR3 is given with its conserved first and last residue. The D gene is left open where the match is weak. Not every row has a clone size; where given, it reads once, few, many or a size class.

d_gene: NA
abundance: NA
j_gene: TRBJ1-2
len: 14
v_gene: TRBV29-1
CDR3nt: TGCAGCGTTGAAGCACATGGGCAGGGGCATGGCTACACCTTC
CDR3aa: CSVEAHGQGHGYTF

d_gene: NA
abundance: NA
j_gene: TRBJ2-6
len: 15
v_gene: TRBV27
CDR3nt: TGTGCCAGCAGTTTCCCGGTCTCTGGGGCCAACGTCCTGACTTTC
CDR3aa: CASSFPVSGANVLTF

d_gene: NA
abundance: NA
j_gene: TRBJ2-5
len: 14
v_gene: TRBV7-2
CDR3nt: TGTGCCAGCAGCGTATGGGCCCTACAAGAGACCCAGTACTTC
CDR3aa: CASSVWALQETQYF

d_gene: TRBD1
abundance: NA
j_gene: TRBJ2-5
len: 15
v_gene: TRBV24-1
CDR3nt: TGTGCCACCAGTGATTGGGAGACAGGGCGGGAGACCCAGTACTTC
CDR3aa: CATSDWETGRETQYF

d_gene: NA
abundance: NA
j_gene: TRBJ1-2
len: 12
v_gene: TRBV29-1
CDR3nt: TGCAGCGTTGAACCAGGGATAGGAGGCTACACCTTC
CDR3aa: CSVEPGIGGYTF

d_gene: NA
abundance: NA
j_gene: TRBJ1-2
len: 13
v_gene: TRBV12-3/TRBV12-4
CDR3nt: TGTGCCAGCAGTTTTAGCGGTAACTATGGCTACACCTTC
CDR3aa: CASSFSGNYGYTF

d_gene: NA
abundance: NA
j_gene: TRBJ2-2
len: 18
v_gene: TRBV11-2
CDR3nt: TGTGCCAGCAGCTTAGGAGTTACCCCCACAGCGAACACCGGGGAGCTGTTTTTT
CDR3aa: CASSLGVTPTANTGELFF

d_gene: NA
abundance: NA
j_gene: TRBJ2-5
len: 14
v_gene: TRBV6-1
CDR3nt: TGTGCCAGCAGTGAGAGGACTGGGCCGGAGACCCAGTACTTC
CDR3aa: CASSERTGPETQYF

d_gene: NA
abundance: NA
j_gene: TRBJ2-1
len: 15
v_gene: TRBV11-2
CDR3nt: TGTGCCAGCAGCTTAGATGCGGATTCGGGCAATGAGCAGTTCTTC
CDR3aa: CASSLDADSGNEQFF

d_gene: NA
abundance: NA
j_gene: TRBJ2-1
len: 12
v_gene: TRBV7-9
CDR3nt: TGTGCTTTCGCCGAAACTACAAATGAGCAGTTCTTC
CDR3aa: CAFAETTNEQFF

d_gene: TRBD1
abundance: NA
j_gene: TRBJ2-2
len: 16
v_gene: TRBV19
CDR3nt: TGTGCCAGTAGTGCCGGGACAGGAACGAACACCGGGGAGCTGTTTTTT
CDR3aa: CASSAGTGTNTGELFF

d_gene: NA
abundance: NA
j_gene: TRBJ1-2
len: 13
v_gene: TRBV5-4
CDR3nt: TGTGCCAGCAGCCCATCCCGAGATTCTGGCTACACCTTC
CDR3aa: CASSPSRDSGYTF

d_gene: NA
abundance: NA
j_gene: TRBJ2-2
len: 16
v_gene: TRBV18
CDR3nt: TGTGCCAGCTCACCAGGGACACTCTTAAACACCGGGGAGCTGTTTTTT
CDR3aa: CASSPGTLLNTGELFF

d_gene: NA
abundance: NA
j_gene: TRBJ1-2
len: 16
v_gene: TRBV18
CDR3nt: TGTGCCAGCTCACCACGTAGGGGTTCGTCACCCTATGGCTACACCTTC
CDR3aa: CASSPRRGSSPYGYTF

d_gene: TRBD1
abundance: NA
j_gene: TRBJ2-2
len: 18
v_gene: TRBV5-6
CDR3nt: TGTGCCAGCAGCTTGGCCCAAAAGACAGGGTCCCTCCCCGGGGAGCTGTTTTTT
CDR3aa: CASSLAQKTGSLPGELFF

d_gene: TRBD2
abundance: NA
j_gene: TRBJ2-1
len: 16
v_gene: TRBV11-3
CDR3nt: TGTGCCAGCAGCCCCGGGACTAGCCTTATCTACAATGAGCAGTTCTTC
CDR3aa: CASSPGTSLIYNEQFF

d_gene: NA
abundance: NA
j_gene: TRBJ2-1
len: 16
v_gene: TRBV2
CDR3nt: TGTGCCAGCAGCCAACTGGGAGGCCACCTTGGGGATGAGCAGTTCTTC
CDR3aa: CASSQLGGHLGDEQFF

d_gene: NA
abundance: NA
j_gene: TRBJ2-3
len: 16
v_gene: TRBV7-3
CDR3nt: TGTGCCAGCAGCCCCACGGGCGGGACTAGCACAGATACGCAGTATTTT
CDR3aa: CASSPTGGTSTDTQYF

d_gene: NA
abundance: once
j_gene: TRBJ2-7
len: 13
v_gene: TRBV6-2/TRBV6-3
CDR3nt: TGTGCCAGCAGCTTATTACAGGGATACGAGCAGTACTTC
CDR3aa: CASSLLQGYEQYF

d_gene: NA
abundance: NA
j_gene: TRBJ2-5
len: 14
v_gene: TRBV28
CDR3nt: TGTGCCAGCAGTCTTAGAGGGAGGAAAAAGACCCAGTACTTC
CDR3aa: CASSLRGRKKTQYF

d_gene: TRBD2
abundance: NA
j_gene: TRBJ2-7
len: 16
v_gene: TRBV27
CDR3nt: TGTGCCAGCAGTTTATGGACTAGCGGTTCCTCCTACGAGCAGTACTTC
CDR3aa: CASSLWTSGSSYEQYF

d_gene: TRBD1
abundance: NA
j_gene: TRBJ2-2
len: 15
v_gene: TRBV5-1
CDR3nt: TGCGCCAGCAGCTCGTCCGGGACAGGGACCGCGAAGCTGTTTTTT
CDR3aa: CASSSSGTGTAKLFF

d_gene: NA
abundance: NA
j_gene: TRBJ2-7
len: 16
v_gene: TRBV7-9
CDR3nt: TGTGCCAGCAGCTTATACACCCGGGAGACATTTTTAGAGCAGTACTTC
CDR3aa: CASSLYTRETFLEQYF

d_gene: NA
abundance: NA
j_gene: TRBJ2-2
len: 14
v_gene: TRBV27
CDR3nt: TGTGCCAGCAGTTTAGGAGTTACCACCGGGGAGCTGTTTTTT
CDR3aa: CASSLGVTTGELFF

d_gene: NA
abundance: NA
j_gene: TRBJ2-3
len: 14
v_gene: TRBV7-2
CDR3nt: TGTGCCAGCAGCCCTCGAGCGAGCACAGATACGCAGTATTTT
CDR3aa: CASSPRASTDTQYF

d_gene: TRBD2
abundance: few
j_gene: TRBJ2-3
len: 15
v_gene: TRBV29-1
CDR3nt: TGCAGCGTCGACCTCTGGGGGAGGGGCACAAATACGCAGTATTTT
CDR3aa: CSVDLWGRGTNTQYF

d_gene: TRBD1
abundance: NA
j_gene: TRBJ1-1
len: 11
v_gene: TRBV5-5
CDR3nt: TGTGCCAGCAGCACAGGGGTGATGGCTTTCTTT
CDR3aa: CASSTGVMAFF

d_gene: NA
abundance: NA
j_gene: TRBJ2-1
len: 15
v_gene: TRBV7-3
CDR3nt: TGTGCCAGCAGCTTAAAAGCGGGACACTACAATGAGCAGTTCTTC
CDR3aa: CASSLKAGHYNEQFF

d_gene: TRBD1
abundance: few
j_gene: TRBJ1-2
len: 15
v_gene: TRBV19
CDR3nt: TGTGCCAGTAGTTCGACAGGGAGAAGGGGACTCGGCTACACCTTC
CDR3aa: CASSSTGRRGLGYTF

d_gene: NA
abundance: once
j_gene: TRBJ2-3
len: 17
v_gene: TRBV6-2/TRBV6-3
CDR3nt: TGTGCCAGCAGTCACTTACAGGACTACTCCCCCACAGATACGCAGTATTTT
CDR3aa: CASSHLQDYSPTDTQYF

d_gene: NA
abundance: NA
j_gene: TRBJ2-7
len: 13
v_gene: TRBV7-9
CDR3nt: TGTGCCAGCAGCTTAACGGTCAGGAACGAGCAGTACTTC
CDR3aa: CASSLTVRNEQYF

d_gene: NA
abundance: NA
j_gene: TRBJ2-7
len: 15
v_gene: TRBV5-1
CDR3nt: TGCGCCAGCAGCTTAGGAGGGAGTAGTTCCTACGAGCAGTACTTC
CDR3aa: CASSLGGSSSYEQYF